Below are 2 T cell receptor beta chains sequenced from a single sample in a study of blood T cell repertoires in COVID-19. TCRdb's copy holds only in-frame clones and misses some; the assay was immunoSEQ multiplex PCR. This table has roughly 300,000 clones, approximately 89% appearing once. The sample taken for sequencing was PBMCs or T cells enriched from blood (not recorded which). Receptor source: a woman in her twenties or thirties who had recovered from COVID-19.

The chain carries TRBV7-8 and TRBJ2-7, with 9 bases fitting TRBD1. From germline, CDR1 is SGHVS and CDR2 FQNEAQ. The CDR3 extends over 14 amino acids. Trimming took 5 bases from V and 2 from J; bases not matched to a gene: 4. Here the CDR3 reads CASSRGQGPYEQYF. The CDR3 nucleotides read TGTGCCAGCAGCCGGGGACAGGGCCCCTACGAGCAGTACTTC.

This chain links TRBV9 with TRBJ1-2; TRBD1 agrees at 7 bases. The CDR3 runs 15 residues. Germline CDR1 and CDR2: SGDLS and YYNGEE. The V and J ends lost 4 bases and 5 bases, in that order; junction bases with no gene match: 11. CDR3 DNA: TGTGCCAGCAGCCGATTAGGACAGGCGATATATGGCTACACCTTC. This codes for CASSRLGQAIYGYTF. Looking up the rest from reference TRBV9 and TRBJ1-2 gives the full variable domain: DSGVTQTPKHLITATGQRVTLRCSPRSGDLSVYWYQQSLDQGLQFLIQYYNGEERAKGNILERFSAQQFPDLHSELNLSSLELGDSALYFCASSRLGQAIYGYTFGSGTRLTVV.